These 5 T cell receptor beta chains share one sample of origin, sequenced in a study of blood T cell repertoires in COVID-19. Profiling relied on immunoSEQ multiplex PCR, and the TCRdb table lists in-frame clones only, not all of them. The repertoire holds under 150,000 clones, about 81% seen once, with approximately 17% in the top ten. Sequenced sample: peripheral blood. Receptors originate from a woman at least 80 years old with acute or convalescent COVID-19.

The CDR3 bases are TGTGCCAGCAGTGAAACTGACAGGGAAGGCTACACCTTC. It yields the protein CASSETDREGYTF. The V gene is TRBV2, the J gene TRBJ1-2; 7 bases agree with TRBD1. V shed 2 bases, J shed 8 bases, and the junction held 5 bases outside the gene matches. CDR3 size: 13 residues. Germline loops: CDR1 SNHLY, CDR2 FYNNEI.

V gene TRBV6-1 combines with J gene TRBJ1-2; D possibly corresponds to TRBD1 (5 bases). Germline V lookup: CDR1 MNHNS, CDR2 SASEGT. V was cut by 1 base and J by 4 bases, with 13 bases left in between. The length of the CDR3 is 15 residues. Here the CDR3 DNA reads TGTGCCAGCAGTGAAGGGCAGGGCGCCTTCTATGGCTACACCTTC. It encodes CASSEGQGAFYGYTF.

The chain couples TRBV5-8 to TRBJ1-2, with 7 bases fitting TRBD1. J gave up 8 bases and V 5 bases, and 21 bases lay outside the gene matches. This CDR3 region has 17 residues. Germline V gene sequence: CDR1 SGHTS, CDR2 YDEGEE. The CDR3 region has the DNA TGTGCCAGCAGACCCGGACAGGACATTGGACGGGCCCGGGGCTACACCTTC. It specifies CASRPGQDIGRARGYTF.

V is TRBV7-9 and J is TRBJ1-5, with D possibly being TRBD1 (6 bases). Germline V gives CDR1 SEHNR, CDR2 FQNEAQ (reference sequence). V lost 6 bases to trimming and J lost 1 base, with 13 bases between them. The CDR3 has 15 residues. The CDR3 coding sequence is TGTGCCAGCAGGTCCTCAGGGGCAAGCAATCAGCCCCAGCATTTT. The encoded protein is CASRSSGASNQPQHF.

This chain links TRBV5-1 with TRBJ2-1, with 11 nucleotides matching TRBD2. In germline, CDR1 is SGHRS, CDR2 YFSETQ. V lost 0 bases to trimming and J lost 10 bases; unmatched junction nucleotides: 6. The CDR3 consists of 15 residues. The CDR3 spells CASSLGLAGLTEQFF. The CDR3 coding sequence is TGCGCCAGCAGCTTGGGACTAGCGGGACTCACCGAGCAGTTCTTC. The whole variable domain, filled in from reference TRBV5-1 and TRBJ2-1, reads KAGVTQTPRYLIKTRGQQVTLSCSPISGHRSVSWYQQTPGQGLQFLFEYFSETQRNKGNFPGRFSGRQFSNSRSEMNVSTLELGDSALYLCASSLGLAGLTEQFFGPGTRLTVL.